Listed below are T cell receptor beta chains from one sample, sequenced in a study of blood T cell repertoires in COVID-19. Sequencing used immunoSEQ multiplex PCR; TCRdb keeps in-frame clones, though not all of them. The sample has 100,000 to 150,000 clones; around 89% are singletons. Input material: peripheral blood. These receptors originate from a man in his sixties with COVID-19, enrolled during active disease. Each CDR3 is given with its conserved first and last residue. A D gene is named only where the DNA matches it firmly. Clone sizes are given selectively: once, few, many, or a class where the clone is expanded.

size,V,D,CDR3
once,TRBV9,TRBD2,CASSATGGVHEQYF
-,TRBV5-1,TRBD1,CASSVNRGNTGELFF
-,TRBV27,TRBD1,CASSSRQGPSYNEQFF
-,TRBV3-1/TRBV3-2,-,CASSSQLGGTDTQYF
-,TRBV24-1,TRBD1,CATSDSDRVGGYTF
once,TRBV6-5,TRBD1,CASRKPGGGSDTQYF
-,TRBV12-3/TRBV12-4,TRBD1,CASSWPGQGNSF
-,TRBV10-3,-,CAIRHDRFGSGNTIYF
-,TRBV6-5,-,CASSLEGGNQPQHF
-,TRBV7-2,TRBD1,CASSLASTGARSYEQYF
-,TRBV4-2,-,CASSPTMNTEAFF
-,TRBV3-1/TRBV3-2,-,CASSQVQGLGGYTF
-,TRBV18,TRBD1,CASSPIQGLNYGYTF
-,TRBV5-6,-,CASSDVGGNGYTF
-,TRBV3-1/TRBV3-2,TRBD1,CASSQDQGARTGEKLFF
-,TRBV2,-,CASSELFSGNTIYF
-,TRBV5-1,TRBD1,CASSSALGTGNEQYF
-,TRBV6-2/TRBV6-3,TRBD1,CASSYGTGRFTSNTEAFF
-,TRBV7-6,-,CASSLGASASYEQYF
-,TRBV29-1,-,CSVEDRGLRNTIYF
-,TRBV25-1,-,CASSESGQKNTEAFF
once,TRBV6-4,TRBD1,CASTAGGSGNTIYF
-,TRBV10-3,TRBD1,CAIAEQGNYGYTF
-,TRBV5-3,TRBD2,CARSPGRASNTGELFF
-,TRBV10-3,-,CAISESRQTVHYGYTF
few,TRBV19,TRBD1,CASSISGTVYTGELFF
few,TRBV7-2,TRBD2,CASSSHPTSGRFTDTQYF
-,TRBV30,TRBD1,CARDRAWGYTF
-,TRBV6-2/TRBV6-3,TRBD2,CASSYSKAGGRYQETQYF
-,TRBV6-2/TRBV6-3,TRBD1,CASSRTGYNQPQHF
-,TRBV5-4,TRBD1,CASSSLTGGYGYTF
once,TRBV5-4,TRBD1,CASSLEQGATYEQYF
-,TRBV7-6,TRBD1,CASSKLGTDREYEQYF
once,TRBV3-1/TRBV3-2,-,CASSQEDWNREAFF
-,TRBV29-1,-,CSVAGDSYEQYF
medium-sized,TRBV7-2,-,CASRAVENIQYF
-,TRBV6-2/TRBV6-3,TRBD1,CASSSKTGEGSGYTF
-,TRBV5-1,TRBD1,CASSRDRESDEQYF
-,TRBV7-2,TRBD1,CASSLETGRNQPQHF
-,TRBV6-5,-,CASRGEGFSEAFF
-,TRBV5-1,-,CASRPTGSTNEKLFF
few,TRBV10-2,-,CASSEVGSLAFF
-,TRBV6-5,-,CASSRVSGNTIYF
-,TRBV3-1/TRBV3-2,TRBD1,CASSPVPGQGLYEQYF
once,TRBV19,TRBD1,CASSIEGQGGWGTEAFF
-,TRBV18,-,CASSPAGRNTEAFF
-,TRBV14,TRBD2,CASSQDLRLAGVSKDEQFF
-,TRBV11-2,TRBD1,CASSPGTANYGYTF
-,TRBV11-2,TRBD1,CASRATGTGSYGYTF
-,TRBV5-1,-,CASSLVGALMNTEAFF
-,TRBV7-6,TRBD2,CASSLGLAGGSYEQYF
-,TRBV12-3/TRBV12-4,TRBD1,CASNDRGTEAFF
-,TRBV2,TRBD2,CASSEDGRFYNEQFF